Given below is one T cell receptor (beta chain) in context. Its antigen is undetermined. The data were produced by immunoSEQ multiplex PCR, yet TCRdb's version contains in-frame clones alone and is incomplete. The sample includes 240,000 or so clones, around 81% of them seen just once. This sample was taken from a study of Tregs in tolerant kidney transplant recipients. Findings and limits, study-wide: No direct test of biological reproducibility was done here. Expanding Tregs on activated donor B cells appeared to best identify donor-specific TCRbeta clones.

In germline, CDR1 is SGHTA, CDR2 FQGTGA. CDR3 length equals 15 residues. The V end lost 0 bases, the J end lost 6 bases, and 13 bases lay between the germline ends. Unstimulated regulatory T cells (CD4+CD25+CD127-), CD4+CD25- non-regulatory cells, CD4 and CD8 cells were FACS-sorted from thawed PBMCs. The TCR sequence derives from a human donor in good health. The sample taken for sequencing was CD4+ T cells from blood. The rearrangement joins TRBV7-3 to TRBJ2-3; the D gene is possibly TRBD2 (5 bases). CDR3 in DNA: TGTGCCAGCAGCTTAACGGCCCTGAGGGTGGATACGCAGTATTTT. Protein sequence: CASSLTALRVDTQYF.